The 8 T cell receptor beta chains below come from one sample, sequenced in a study of blood T cell repertoires in COVID-19. Here immunoSEQ multiplex PCR was the method, and the copy in TCRdb shows in-frame clones only, minus some. The table has 150,000 to 200,000 clones, around 85% seen once; the top ten hold under 6%. Specimen: peripheral blood. The receptors here all came from a human donor in a cohort sampled during active COVID-19.

This clone was detected a few times. The CDR3 DNA reads TGTGCCAGCAGCTTGCGAGCGGGGGGGAACAATGAGCAGTTCTTC. Translation gives CASSLRAGGNNEQFF. The chain combines TRBV5-4 with TRBJ2-1, with TRBD2 identical over 10 bases. V was clipped by 1 base and J by 5 bases; unmatched bases: 3. The CDR3 is made up of 15 amino acids. Germline CDR1 and CDR2: SGHNT and YYREEE (reference sequence). Combining the CDR3 with reference TRBV5-4 and TRBJ2-1 gives the whole variable domain ETGVTQSPTHLIKTRGQQVTLRCSSQSGHNTVSWYQQALGQGPQFIFQYYREEENGRGNFPPRFSGLQFPNYSSELNVNALELDDSALYLCASSLRAGGNNEQFFGPGTRLTVL.

The chain joins TRBV24-1 to TRBJ2-1, with 7 bases fitting TRBD1. The CDR3 is 17 amino acids. Trimming removed 5 bases from V and 3 bases from J; junction bases left unmatched: 12. Per the germline V gene, CDR1 is KGHDR and CDR2 is SFDVKD. The CDR3 reads CATSGDSAPFGYNEQFF. In DNA form, the CDR3 reads TGTGCCACCAGTGGGGACAGCGCTCCCTTTGGCTACAATGAGCAGTTCTTC.

This sequence joins TRBV7-2 and TRBJ1-6; tentative D call: TRBD1 (5 bases). Germline CDR1 and CDR2: SGHTA and FQGNSA. Trimming shortened V by 5 bases and J by 10 bases, and 21 bases separated the two germline ends. This CDR3 region has 16 residues. CDR3 sequence (DNA): TGTGCCAGCAGCATCCTCCCAGTTTCGGAGGGGTCACCCCTCCACTTT. Translating it yields CASSILPVSEGSPLHF.

This CDR3 reads CASSGGREFVDEQYF. CDR3 DNA: TGCGCCAGCAGTGGGGGGCGGGAGTTCGTCGACGAGCAGTACTTC. V is TRBV5-1 and J is TRBJ2-7; D is possibly TRBD2 (7 bases). In germline, CDR1 is SGHRS, CDR2 YFSETQ. V gave up 5 bases and J gave up 5 bases, with 20 bases separating them. CDR3 length equals 15 residues.

The chain links TRBV6-5 to TRBJ2-2, with D perhaps TRBD2 (6 bases). Germline lookup yields CDR1 MNHEY and CDR2 SVGAGI. This CDR3 is built from 13 residues. The V end lost 4 bases, the J end lost 3 bases, and 6 bases lay between the germline ends. The CDR3 DNA sequence: TGTGCCAGCAGTTGGGACTACACCGGGGAGCTGTTTTTT. This encodes CASSWDYTGELFF.

This chain joins TRBV3-1 (or the pseudogene TRBV3-2) and TRBJ2-7; D gene ambiguous. The V and J ends lost 0 bases and 9 bases respectively, with 12 bases between them. The CDR3 contains 13 residues. The germline gives CDR1 LGHDT, CDR2 YNNKEL (reference sequence). The CDR3 region is CASSQDLELGQYF. As DNA, the CDR3 is TGTGCCAGCAGCCAAGATCTAGAGCTCGGGCAGTACTTC.

The V call is TRBV19, the J call TRBJ2-3, with D unresolved. Germline loops: CDR1 LNHDA, CDR2 SQIVND (reference sequence). V lost 4 bases to trimming and J lost 4 bases, with 6 bases between them. This CDR3 has 12 amino acids. CDR3 sequence (DNA): TGTGCCAGTAGTAGATACTCAGATACGCAGTATTTT. Residues: CASSRYSDTQYF. The full variable domain, with the rest looked up from reference TRBV19 and TRBJ2-3, is DGGITQSPKYLFRKEGQNVTLSCEQNLNHDAMYWYRQDPGQGLRLIYYSQIVNDFQKGDIAEGYSVSREKKESFPLTVTSAQKNPTAFYLCASSRYSDTQYFGPGTRLTVL.

The chain is built from TRBV27 and TRBJ1-2; a weak D match, TRBD1 (6 bases). The germline V gene has CDR1 MNHEY and CDR2 SMNVEV (reference sequence). CDR3 length: 13 amino acids. V lost 3 bases and J lost 4, with 9 bases in between. CDR3 nucleotide sequence: TGTGCCAGCAGTTTCGAACAGGGCTATGGCTACACCTTC. Amino acids: CASSFEQGYGYTF.